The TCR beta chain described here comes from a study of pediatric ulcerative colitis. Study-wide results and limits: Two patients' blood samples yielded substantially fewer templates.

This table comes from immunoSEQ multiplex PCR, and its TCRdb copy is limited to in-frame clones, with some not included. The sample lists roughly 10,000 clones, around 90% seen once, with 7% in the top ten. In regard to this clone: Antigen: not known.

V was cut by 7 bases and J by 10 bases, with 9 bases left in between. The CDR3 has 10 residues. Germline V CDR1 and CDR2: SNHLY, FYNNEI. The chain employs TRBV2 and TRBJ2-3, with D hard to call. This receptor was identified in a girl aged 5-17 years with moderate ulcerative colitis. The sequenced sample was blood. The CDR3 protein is CASTAPPQYF. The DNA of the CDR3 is TGTGCCAGCACTGCCCCCCCGCAGTATTTT.